The 9 T cell receptor beta chains listed next were all sequenced from one sample in a study of CD8+ T cells in alopecia areata. Extraction and reverse transcription of RNA yielded cDNA as the sequencing template. TCRdb's copy holds only in-frame clones and misses some; the assay was immunoSEQ multiplex PCR. The data contain some 170,000 clones, about 61% of them singletons. Treatment: oral pan-JAK inhibitor, 5-10 mg twice daily. Sample: CD4+ T cells sorted from blood, taken at roughly week 55, from a patient treated with tofacitinib. The origin of the receptors is a human donor with alopecia areata.

This clone was seen a few times. The genes are TRBV4-1 and TRBJ2-3; the match to TRBD2 covers 7 bases. Trimming cost V 1 base and J 4 bases; bases outside gene matches: 11. Per the germline V gene, CDR1 is MGHRA and CDR2 is YSYEKL. The CDR3 is 17 residues long. This chain's CDR3 is CASSQGGGFERADTQYF. As DNA, the CDR3 is TGCGCCAGCAGCCAAGGGGGGGGTTTTGAAAGGGCAGATACGCAGTATTTT.

This clone was seen a handful of times. This chain joins TRBV29-1 and TRBJ2-7; 8 positions agree with TRBD1. Trimming took 3 bases from V and 2 from J; bases not matched to a gene: 3. Germline V gives CDR1 SQVTM, CDR2 ANQGSEA. The CDR3 is made up of 13 amino acids. The CDR3: CSVEGGQAYEQYF. In nucleotides, the CDR3 is TGCAGCGTTGAGGGGGGACAGGCCTACGAGCAGTACTTC.

This clone has a handful of counts. CDR3 sequence: CASRGTEDSYEQYF. CDR3 in DNA: TGTGCCAGCAGGGGGACGGAAGACTCCTACGAGCAGTACTTC. The V gene is TRBV6-5, the J gene TRBJ2-7; D is possibly TRBD1 or TRBD2 (5 bases each). Looked up from germline, CDR1 is MNHEY and CDR2 is SVGAGI. The CDR3 sequence is 14 residues long. V lost 6 bases and J lost 0, with 12 bases in between.

This chain joins TRBV6-5 and TRBJ2-2; 7 nucleotides line up with TRBD1. V lost 8 bases, J lost 2 bases, and 5 bases stayed unmatched. The germline gives CDR1 MNHEY, CDR2 SVGAGI. The CDR3 covers 14 residues. The CDR3: CASLRGSNTGELFF. CDR3 nucleotides: TGTGCCAGCCTCAGGGGGTCAAACACCGGGGAGCTGTTTTTT.

The chain links TRBV7-6 to TRBJ1-1, with D unclear. Per the germline V gene, CDR1 is SGHVS and CDR2 is FNYEAQ. This CDR3 region has 16 residues. Trimming left V 1 base short and J 1 base short, with 13 bases between. The CDR3 reads CASSLEGTGGNTEAFF. In nucleotides, the CDR3 is TGTGCCAGCAGCTTAGAGGGAACGGGAGGGAACACTGAAGCTTTCTTT. The full variable domain, with the rest looked up from reference TRBV7-6 and TRBJ1-1, is GAGVSQSPRYKVTKRGQDVALRCDPISGHVSLYWYRQALGQGPEFLTYFNYEAQQDKSGLPNDRFSAERPEGSISTLTIQRTEQRDSAMYRCASSLEGTGGNTEAFFGQGTRLTVV.

The gene calls are TRBV29-1 and TRBJ2-5; D assignment may be TRBD1 or TRBD2 (5 bases each). Germline V gene sequence: CDR1 SQVTM, CDR2 ANQGSEA. The CDR3 is made up of 14 amino acids. V lost 7 bases and J 1 base, leaving 16 bases between the germline ends. The CDR3 sequence: CSGYPGTAQETQYF. CDR3 in DNA: TGCAGCGGGTACCCCGGGACGGCCCAAGAGACCCAGTACTTC.

The chain links TRBV5-6 to TRBJ2-1, with 10 nucleotides matching TRBD1. The CDR3 covers 15 residues. Trimming cost V 4 bases and J 5 bases; bases outside gene matches: 6. CDR1 and CDR2 (germline): SGHDT, YYEEEE. For the CDR3, the DNA is TGTGCCAGCAGCAGGGGACAGGGGTCCGACAATGAGCAGTTCTTC. This codes for CASSRGQGSDNEQFF.

The chain carries TRBV29-1 and TRBJ2-3; D assignment may be TRBD1 or TRBD2 (5 bases each). The germline CDR1 and CDR2 sequences are SQVTM and ANQGSEA. Deletions cut 7 bases from V and 2 bases from J, with 13 bases between. This CDR3 has 13 residues. The CDR3 DNA reads TGCAGCGGTCGGGACGGGCCCACAGATACGCAGTATTTT. Translated, it gives CSGRDGPTDTQYF.

J is TRBJ2-3 and V is TRBV6-5; the D gene could be TRBD1 or TRBD2 (5 bases each). Trimming took off 6 bases at V and 2 bases at J, with 15 bases between the two ends. The germline V gene has CDR1 MNHEY and CDR2 SVGAGI. CDR3 size: 15 residues. The DNA for the CDR3 is TGTGCCAGCAGCTACCGGGACGTAGACACAGATACGCAGTATTTT. Encoded protein: CASSYRDVDTDTQYF.